This paragraph covers one T cell receptor beta chain sequence. What it binds is not known. The sample is drawn from a study of vaccination effects on CD4 cells after COVID-19. Overall study context: Post-vaccine specimens were collected at a median of 72 days following the second dose.

TCRdb keeps only in-frame clones here, not all; method: immunoSEQ multiplex PCR. The repertoire consists of about 28,000 clones, with less than 75% occurring once and the leading ten covering roughly a tenth. Using viral peptide pools, the ViraFEST assay grew out antigen-specific CD4+ T cells prior to sequencing. Researchers isolated CD4+ T cells once ten to eleven days of culture had elapsed. Two doses of either BNT162b2 or mRNA-1273 were given to each participant. All vaccine recipients tested negative for nucleocapsid antibodies and had never contracted SARS-CoV-2 infection. Replacing half the medium with IL-2 medium was done on days 3 and 7. This CDR3 has 12 amino acids. The germline V gene encodes CDR1 SEHNR and CDR2 FQNEAQ (reference sequence). V was shortened by 5 bases and J by 0 bases, with 5 bases between the two germline ends.

The chain uses TRBV7-9 and TRBJ2-7; D unclear. This sequence was found in a human donor who received a COVID-19 vaccine. Sequencing was performed on CD4+ T cells from PBMCs cultured with HCoV-NL63 spike peptides, taken after COVID-19 vaccination. The CDR3 loop is CASSPLSYEQYF. CDR3 sequence (DNA): TGTGCCAGCAGCCCCCTCTCCTACGAGCAGTACTTC. The variable domain in full, completed from reference TRBV7-9 and TRBJ2-7, reads DTGVSQNPRHKITKRGQNVTFRCDPISEHNRLYWYRQTLGQGPEFLTYFQNEAQLEKSRLLSDRFSAERPKGSFSTLEIQRTEQGDSAMYLCASSPLSYEQYFGPGTRLTVT.